Each of the 4 T cell receptor beta chains below was sequenced from the same sample in a study of radiation and T cells in renal cell carcinoma. Time point given: baseline pretreatment blood. Described treatment: 15 Gy SBRT to primary tumor, nephrectomy 4 weeks later. TCRdb's table, derived via immunoSEQ multiplex PCR, lists solely in-frame clones and lacks some. This repertoire shows about 140,000 clones, less than 90% found once; its top ten account for around a quarter. The material sequenced was blood, taken from a patient whose treatment included radiotherapy and nephrectomy. The receptors stem from a woman aged 50 to 60 with renal cell carcinoma.

This chain links TRBV7-8 with TRBJ1-2; D gene ambiguous. V lost 5 bases, J lost 1 base, and 5 bases lay in between. CDR1 SGHVS and CDR2 FQNEAQ come from the germline V gene. The CDR3 has 12 residues. The CDR3 bases are TGTGCCAGCAGCACGGGTAACTATGGCTACACCTTC. Translation gives CASSTGNYGYTF.

The V gene is TRBV11-3, the J gene TRBJ2-2; no clear D gene. The CDR3 covers 13 residues. Trimming cost V 2 bases and J 7 bases, with 8 bases left between them. CDR1 SGHNT and CDR2 YENEEA come from the germline V gene. DNA for the CDR3: TGTGCCAGCAGCTTACGAAAGGGCGGGGAGCTGTTTTTT. Translation gives CASSLRKGGELFF.

The rearrangement links TRBV9 to TRBJ2-1, with D perhaps TRBD1 or TRBD2 (5 bases each). The V gene lost 0 bases and the J gene lost 10 bases, with 11 bases spanning the gap. The CDR3 covers 13 residues. Germline lookup yields CDR1 SGDLS and CDR2 YYNGEE. CDR3 region: CASSVGLAGEQFF. In nucleotides, the CDR3 is TGTGCCAGCAGCGTAGGCCTAGCAGGGGAGCAGTTCTTC.

The rearrangement links TRBV21-1 to TRBJ1-3. TRBV21-1 represents a pseudogene. The CDR3 is made up of 15 amino acids. The CDR3 nucleotides read TGTGCCAGCAGCAAAAGGAACAAACCTGGAAACACCATATATTTT. This codes for CASSKRNKPGNTIYF.